One sample yielded the 20 T cell receptor beta chains listed below, sequenced in a study of T cell repertoires in cytomegalovirus infection. These TCRs are of unknown antigen specificity. TCRdb itself ran the reads through MiXCR, one entry per CDR3 protein. The repertoire holds about 920,000 distinct CDR3 sequences, with around 30% as singletons. The sequencing here drew on cultured CD8+ T cells from PBMCs, taken from culture after CMV antigen stimulation. Receptors were obtained from a human donor in good health (CMV status not recorded). Some clones in this sample may be carry-over from other donors' samples.

This rearrangement joins TRBV12-3 or TRBV12-4 to TRBJ2-5; 10 bases line up with TRBD2. This CDR3 region has 16 residues. The junction had 9 bases not matched to a gene; V was cut back by 3 bases and J by 5 bases. The CDR3 nucleotides read TGTGCCAGCAGTTTCTTAGCGGGGGGCAATTTGGAGACCCAGTACTTC. It is translated as CASSFLAGGNLETQYF.

This clonotype was counted only a few times. V is TRBV6-1 and J is TRBJ1-1; TRBD1 aligns across 12 bases. The CDR3 is 15 residues long. V lost 3 bases to trimming and J lost 8 bases; unmatched junction nucleotides: 7. Germline CDR1 is MNHNS and CDR2 is SASEGT. CDR3 DNA: TGTGCCAGCAGTGAGAGTGGGACAGGGGGCCCCGAAGCTTTCTTT. This translates into CASSESGTGGPEAFF.

Only a few counts were recorded for this clonotype. V and J are TRBV25-1 and TRBJ2-3, with unresolved D. This CDR3 comprises 15 residues. V gave up 2 bases and J gave up 2 bases, with 11 bases separating them. Germline CDR1 reads MGHDK; CDR2 reads SYGVNS. Here the CDR3 reads CASSERRIYTDTQYF. In nucleotides, the CDR3 is TGTGCCAGCAGTGAAAGGCGCATTTACACAGATACGCAGTATTTT.

The chain employs TRBV27 and TRBJ2-1; maybe TRBD2 (6 bases). V lost 1 base to trimming and J lost 3 bases, with 7 bases between them. The CDR3 runs to 14 residues. The V gene's germline CDR1 is MNHEY and CDR2 SMNVEV (reference sequence). The CDR3 sequence is CASSLYGGYNEQFF. CDR3 coding DNA: TGTGCCAGCAGTTTATACGGGGGCTACAATGAGCAGTTCTTC.

About this clonotype: Sequence at one end of the junction differs from germline and may be a read error. The chain combines TRBV6-8 with TRBJ2-5, with TRBD1 matching over 7 bases. Germline CDR1 MNHGY, CDR2 SAAAGT. The CDR3 covers 14 residues. CDR3 sequence: CVSIGQGETETQYF. The CDR3 DNA is TGTGTCAGCATAGGGCAGGGGGAGACAGAGACCCAGTACTTC.

The chain employs TRBV24-1 and TRBJ2-1; D is perhaps TRBD1 or TRBD2 (5 bases each). Per the germline V gene, CDR1 is KGHDR and CDR2 is SFDVKD. The CDR3 has 18 amino acids. V shed 2 bases and J shed 5 bases, with 21 bases lying between them. CDR3 DNA sequence: TGTGCCACCAGTGATTCTCGCCCGTTGAGGGGAAATCACAATGAGCAGTTCTTC. Translating it yields CATSDSRPLRGNHNEQFF.

This clonotype was seen a few times. The V gene is TRBV4-3, the J gene TRBJ1-2; D gene ambiguous. The V gene's germline CDR1 is LGHNA and CDR2 YSLEER. The CDR3 runs 13 residues. V shed 0 bases and J shed 4 bases, with 6 bases lying between them. CDR3 residues: CASSQEGTYGYTF. The CDR3 nucleotides are TGCGCCAGCAGCCAAGAAGGAACCTATGGCTACACCTTC.

This chain uses TRBV28 with TRBJ1-4; TRBD1 might be the D (5 bases). Germline V CDR1 and CDR2: MDHEN, SYDVKM. The CDR3 consists of 14 residues. The ends were cut back, 4 bases at V and 6 bases at J, with 12 bases in the middle. The CDR3 DNA sequence: TGTGCCAGCAGTTCCGGGGCGGTGGATGAAAAACTGTTTTTT. Translation gives CASSSGAVDEKLFF.

This clonotype was found many times. The V call is TRBV12-3 or TRBV12-4, the J call TRBJ1-1; D is undetermined. Trimming stripped 2 bases from V and 2 bases from J, with 9 bases between. There are 14 residues in the CDR3. CDR3 DNA sequence: TGTGCCAGCAGTTTAAGGCAGATTAACACTGAAGCTTTCTTT. This encodes CASSLRQINTEAFF.

The V call is TRBV7-2, the J call TRBJ2-7; D gene unclear. The V end lost 2 bases, the J end lost 6 bases, and 11 bases lay between the germline ends. The germline V gene encodes CDR1 SGHTA and CDR2 FQGNSA. This CDR3 comprises 13 residues. The CDR3 bases are TGTGCCAGCAGCTTAAATAAAGGTCGCGAGCAGTACGTC. This translates into CASSLNKGREQYV.

CDR3 in DNA: TGTGCCACCTACTCGCGGGGCCCATCCAACAATGAGCAGTTCTTC. It encodes CATYSRGPSNNEQFF. The chain is built from TRBV19 and TRBJ2-1, with D possibly being TRBD2 (6 bases). This CDR3 has 15 amino acids. From germline, CDR1 is LNHDA and CDR2 SQIVND (reference sequence). V shed 10 bases and J shed 5 bases, with 21 bases lying between them.

This clonotype was detected only a few times. The chain carries TRBV7-2 and TRBJ2-5; D unresolved. This CDR3 region has 14 residues. The V gene lost 5 bases and the J gene lost 5 bases, with 15 bases spanning the gap. Germline values: CDR1 SGHTA, CDR2 FQGNSA. The CDR3 loop is CASSPRTHGETQYF. The CDR3 nucleotides read TGTGCCAGCAGCCCTCGGACCCATGGGGAGACCCAGTACTTC.

This clonotype was counted at least ten times. V usage is TRBV7-2 and J usage is TRBJ2-3, with D maybe TRBD1 (5 bases). The CDR3 contains 17 residues. Trimming removed 5 bases at V and 8 bases at J, with 26 bases between. Germline lookup yields CDR1 SGHTA and CDR2 FQGNSA. Here the CDR3 DNA reads TGTGCCAGCAGCGGATACAGACAGCAGGATGAGAAGGCTACGCAGTATTTT. Translation gives CASSGYRQQDEKATQYF.

This clonotype was detected only a few times. The gene calls are TRBV27 and TRBJ2-5, with 13 positions matching TRBD2. The germline V gene has CDR1 MNHEY and CDR2 SMNVEV (reference sequence). Unmatched junction bases numbered 6, after V lost 6 bases and J lost 2 bases. CDR3 size: 16 residues. CDR3 nucleotides: TGTGCCAGCAGGACTAGCGGGGGGAATATACAAGAGACCCAGTACTTC. Its protein product is CASRTSGGNIQETQYF.

This rearrangement joins TRBV5-1 to TRBJ2-1; D remains unclear. Trimming stripped 4 bases from V and 8 bases from J, with 10 bases between. CDR3 size: 12 residues. CDR1 and CDR2 from the germline V gene are SGHRS and YFSETQ. This chain's CDR3 is CASSILWDEQFF. The CDR3 coding sequence is TGCGCCAGCAGCATCCTTTGGGATGAGCAGTTCTTC.

The chain employs TRBV6-8 and TRBJ1-2; no reliable D call. V lost 6 bases and J 3 bases, leaving 11 bases between the germline ends. Germline-derived CDR1 and CDR2 are MNHGY and SAAAGT. The CDR3 loop spans 13 amino acids. The CDR3 region is CASRIHGDYGYTF. The CDR3 DNA sequence: TGTGCCAGCAGGATACACGGGGACTATGGCTACACCTTC.

This clonotype was counted between two and nine times. The chain combines TRBV12-3 or TRBV12-4 with TRBJ2-5; possibly TRBD1 for D (5 bases). V was cut by 3 bases and J by 0 bases, with 14 bases left in between. The length of the CDR3 is 16 residues. CDR3 in DNA: TGTGCCAGCAGTTTTGTGGCAGGGCCCTACCAAGAGACCCAGTACTTC. Its translation is CASSFVAGPYQETQYF.

This clonotype appeared a few times. The chain links TRBV7-6 to TRBJ2-1; D is perhaps TRBD1 or TRBD2 (5 bases each). V lost 3 bases to trimming and J lost 9 bases, with 12 bases between them. The CDR3 is 13 residues long. Germline lookup yields CDR1 SGHVS and CDR2 FNYEAQ. CDR3: CASSFSGPLEQFF. CDR3 in DNA: TGTGCCAGCAGCTTCTCGGGGCCCCTTGAGCAGTTCTTC.

The rearrangement uses TRBV18 and TRBJ2-5, with D possibly being TRBD1 (5 bases). Germline V gene lookup returns CDR1 KGHSH and CDR2 LQKENI. This CDR3 has 15 residues. Deletions cut 5 bases from V and 4 bases from J, with 17 bases between. CDR3 coding DNA: TGTGCCAGCTCAAGTTCCGCCAGGGTGGGAGAGACCCAGTACTTC. This codes for CASSSSARVGETQYF.

The gene calls are TRBV7-8 and TRBJ2-7; TRBD1 is a possible D gene (6 bases). This CDR3 contains 15 residues. Trimming took off 5 bases at V and 1 base at J, with 15 bases between the two ends. The germline gives CDR1 SGHVS, CDR2 FQNEAQ. Here the CDR3 reads CASSPVRGSSYEQYV. For the CDR3, the DNA is TGTGCCAGCAGCCCCGTTAGGGGGAGTTCCTACGAGCAGTACGTC.